This T cell receptor (beta chain) emerged from a study of shared T cell receptors in the human thymus. TCRdb's copy holds only in-frame clones and misses some; the assay was immunoSEQ multiplex PCR. The data contain 630,000 or so clones, roughly 86% of them singletons. Germline lookup yields CDR1 ENHRY and CDR2 SYGVKD. CDR3 length: 13 residues. Unmatched junction bases numbered 0, after V lost 4 bases and J lost 8 bases. The data were also submitted as part of a second study, on human thymus T cells.

The clonotype originates from a boy younger than two with a congenital heart defect. The material sequenced was thymocytes. The chain carries TRBV10-3 and TRBJ2-1, with 12 positions matching TRBD2. CDR3 DNA: TGTGCCATCAGTGGACTAGCGGGAGATGAGCAGTTCTTC. This gives the protein CAISGLAGDEQFF.